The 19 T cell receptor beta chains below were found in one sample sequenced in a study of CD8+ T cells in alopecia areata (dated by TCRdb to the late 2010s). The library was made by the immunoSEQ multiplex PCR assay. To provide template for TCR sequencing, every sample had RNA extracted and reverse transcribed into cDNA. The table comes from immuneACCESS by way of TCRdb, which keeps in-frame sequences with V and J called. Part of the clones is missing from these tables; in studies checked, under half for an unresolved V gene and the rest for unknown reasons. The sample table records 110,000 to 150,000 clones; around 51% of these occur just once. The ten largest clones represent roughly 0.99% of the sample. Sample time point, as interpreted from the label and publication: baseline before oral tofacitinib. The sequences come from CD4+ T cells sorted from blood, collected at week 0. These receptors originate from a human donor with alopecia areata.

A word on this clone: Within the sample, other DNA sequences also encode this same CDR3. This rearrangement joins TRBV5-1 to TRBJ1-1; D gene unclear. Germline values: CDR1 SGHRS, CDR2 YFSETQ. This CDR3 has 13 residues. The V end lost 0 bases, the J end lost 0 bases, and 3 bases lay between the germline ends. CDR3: CASSLGLNTEAFF. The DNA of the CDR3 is TGCGCCAGCAGCTTGGGGCTGAACACTGAAGCTTTCTTT.

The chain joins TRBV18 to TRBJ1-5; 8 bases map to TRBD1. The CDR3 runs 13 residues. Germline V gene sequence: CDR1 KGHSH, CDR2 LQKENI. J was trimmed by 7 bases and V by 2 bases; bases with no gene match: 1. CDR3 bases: TGTGCCAGCTCACCAGGGACAGGCCAGCCCCAGCATTTT. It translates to CASSPGTGQPQHF.

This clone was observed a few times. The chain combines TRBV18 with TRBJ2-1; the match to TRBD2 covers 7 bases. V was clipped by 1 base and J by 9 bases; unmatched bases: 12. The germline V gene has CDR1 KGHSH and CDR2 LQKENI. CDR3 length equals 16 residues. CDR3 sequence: CASSPQAGRRGAEQFF. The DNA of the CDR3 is TGTGCCAGCTCACCACAAGCGGGGCGCCGAGGGGCTGAGCAGTTCTTC.

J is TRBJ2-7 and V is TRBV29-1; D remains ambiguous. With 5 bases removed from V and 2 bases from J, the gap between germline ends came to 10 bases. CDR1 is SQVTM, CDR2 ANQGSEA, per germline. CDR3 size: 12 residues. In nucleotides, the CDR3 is TGCAGCGTTAAGAGTCTCACCTACGAGCAGTACTTC. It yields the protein CSVKSLTYEQYF.

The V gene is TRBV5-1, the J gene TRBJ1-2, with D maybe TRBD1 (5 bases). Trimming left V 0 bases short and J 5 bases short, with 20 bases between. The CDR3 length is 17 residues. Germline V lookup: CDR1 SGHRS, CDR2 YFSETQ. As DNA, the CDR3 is TGCGCCAGCAGCTTGGACATTAACGGAGGGGTTGGATATGGCTACACCTTC. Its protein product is CASSLDINGGVGYGYTF.

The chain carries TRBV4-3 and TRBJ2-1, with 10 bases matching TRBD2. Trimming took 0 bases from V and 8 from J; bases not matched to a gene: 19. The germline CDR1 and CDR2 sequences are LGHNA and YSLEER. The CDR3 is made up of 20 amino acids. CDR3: CASSQELSFGAGGPPYEQFF. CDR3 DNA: TGCGCCAGCAGCCAAGAGCTGTCTTTCGGAGCGGGAGGGCCCCCCTATGAGCAGTTCTTC.

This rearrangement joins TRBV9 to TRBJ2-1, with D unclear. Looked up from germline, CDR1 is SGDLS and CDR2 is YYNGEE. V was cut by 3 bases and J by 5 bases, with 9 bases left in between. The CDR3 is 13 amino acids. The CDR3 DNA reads TGTGCCAGCAGCGGCCGGGCAGACAATGAGCAGTTCTTC. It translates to CASSGRADNEQFF.

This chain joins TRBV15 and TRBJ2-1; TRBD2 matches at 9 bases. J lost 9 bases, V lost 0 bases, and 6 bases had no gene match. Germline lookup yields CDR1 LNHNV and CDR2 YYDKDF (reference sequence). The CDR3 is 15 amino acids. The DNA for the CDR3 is TGTGCCACCAGCAGAGATGGGCGGGAGGGTGGTGAGCAGTTCTTC. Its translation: CATSRDGREGGEQFF.

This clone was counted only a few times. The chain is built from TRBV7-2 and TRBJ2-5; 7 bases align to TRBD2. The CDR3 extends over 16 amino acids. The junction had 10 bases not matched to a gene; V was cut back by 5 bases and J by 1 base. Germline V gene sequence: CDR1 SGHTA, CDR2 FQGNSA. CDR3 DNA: TGTGCCAGCAGCCTACGACTGGGGGGGATCCAAGAGACCCAGTACTTC. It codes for CASSLRLGGIQETQYF.

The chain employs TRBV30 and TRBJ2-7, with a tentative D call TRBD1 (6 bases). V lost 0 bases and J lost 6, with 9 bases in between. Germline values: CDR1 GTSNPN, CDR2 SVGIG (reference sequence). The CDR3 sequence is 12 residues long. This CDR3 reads CAWSVSGAEQYF. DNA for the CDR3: TGTGCCTGGAGTGTTTCAGGGGCCGAGCAGTACTTC. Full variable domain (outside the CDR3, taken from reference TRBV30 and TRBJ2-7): SQTIHQWPATLVQPVGSPLSLECTVEGTSNPNLYWYRQAAGRGLQLLFYSVGIGQISSEVPQNLSASRPQDRQFILSSKKLLLSDSGFYLCAWSVSGAEQYFGPGTRLTVT.

The CDR3 bases are TGTGCCTGGAGGGACGACAGGGGGGTTGGGAATGAGCAGTTCTTC. It encodes CAWRDDRGVGNEQFF. The rearrangement links TRBV30 to TRBJ2-1; 9 bases match TRBD1. The germline V gene has CDR1 GTSNPN and CDR2 SVGIG (reference sequence). The trim removed 3 bases at V and 7 bases at J, leaving 10 bases unmatched. The CDR3 loop spans 15 amino acids.

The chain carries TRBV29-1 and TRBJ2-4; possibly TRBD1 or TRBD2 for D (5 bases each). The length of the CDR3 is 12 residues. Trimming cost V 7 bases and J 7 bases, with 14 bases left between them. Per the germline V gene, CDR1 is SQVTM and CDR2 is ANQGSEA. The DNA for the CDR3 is TGCAGCGCTTTACGGGACGGCAACATTCAGTACTTC. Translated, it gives CSALRDGNIQYF.

The CDR3: CASRRGGQGAYNEQFF. The CDR3 nucleotides read TGTGCCAGCAGGCGGGGGGGACAGGGGGCATACAATGAGCAGTTCTTC. The rearrangement links TRBV28 to TRBJ2-1, with 12 bases lining up with TRBD1. CDR3 length equals 16 residues. V trimming: 6 bases; J trimming: 4 bases; junction bases outside the gene matches: 7. Per the germline V gene, CDR1 is MDHEN and CDR2 is SYDVKM.

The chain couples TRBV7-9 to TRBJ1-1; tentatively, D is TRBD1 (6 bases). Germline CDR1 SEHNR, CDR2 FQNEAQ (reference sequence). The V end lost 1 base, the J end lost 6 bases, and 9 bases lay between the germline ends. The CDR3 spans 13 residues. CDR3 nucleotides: TGTGCCAGCAGCTTAGGGACAGTCTCTGAAGCTTTCTTT. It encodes CASSLGTVSEAFF.

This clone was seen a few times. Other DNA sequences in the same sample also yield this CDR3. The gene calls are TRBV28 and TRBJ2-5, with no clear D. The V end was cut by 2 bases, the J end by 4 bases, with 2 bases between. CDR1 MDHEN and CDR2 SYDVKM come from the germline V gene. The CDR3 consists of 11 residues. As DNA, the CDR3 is TGTGCCAGCAGTTTACGAGAGACCCAGTACTTC. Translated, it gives CASSLRETQYF.

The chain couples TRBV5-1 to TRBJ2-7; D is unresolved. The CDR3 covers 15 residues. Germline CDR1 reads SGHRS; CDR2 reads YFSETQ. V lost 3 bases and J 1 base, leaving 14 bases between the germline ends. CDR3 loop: CASSSLGAASYEQYF. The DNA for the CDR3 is TGCGCCAGCAGCTCTTTGGGTGCAGCTTCCTACGAGCAGTACTTC.

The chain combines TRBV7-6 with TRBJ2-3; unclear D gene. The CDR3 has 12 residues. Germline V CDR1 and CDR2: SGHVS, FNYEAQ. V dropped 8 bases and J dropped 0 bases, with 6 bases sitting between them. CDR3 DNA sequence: TGTGCCAGCGGAGCAAGCACAGATACGCAGTATTTT. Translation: CASGASTDTQYF.

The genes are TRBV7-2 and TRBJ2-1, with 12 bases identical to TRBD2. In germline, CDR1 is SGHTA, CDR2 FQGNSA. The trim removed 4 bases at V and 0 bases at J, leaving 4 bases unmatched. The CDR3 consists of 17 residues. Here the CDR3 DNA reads TGTGCCAGCAGCTCCCGACTAGCGGGAGTCTCCTACAATGAGCAGTTCTTC. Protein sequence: CASSSRLAGVSYNEQFF.

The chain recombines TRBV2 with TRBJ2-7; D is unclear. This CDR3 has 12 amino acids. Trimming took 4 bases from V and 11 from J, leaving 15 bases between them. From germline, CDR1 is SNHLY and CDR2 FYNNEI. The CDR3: CASSGTAPNKYF. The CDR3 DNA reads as TGTGCCAGCAGTGGGACCGCCCCTAATAAGTACTTC. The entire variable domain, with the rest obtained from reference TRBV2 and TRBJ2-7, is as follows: EPEVTQTPSHQVTQMGQEVILRCVPISNHLYFYWYRQILGQKVEFLVSFYNNEISEKSEIFDDQFSVERPDGSNFTLKIRSTKLEDSAMYFCASSGTAPNKYFGPGTRLTVT.